This T cell receptor beta chain was retrieved from a study of metastatic and nonmetastatic thyroid tumors. Study-level information: Thyroid patients, malignant and benign, had repertoires compared across blood and tumor or nodule tissue.

This clone has at least ten counts. Thyroid surgery had not been preceded by any treatment in any patient. The CDR3 length is 14 residues. Germline CDR1 is SGHAT and CDR2 is FQDESV (reference sequence). Trimming pared 5 bases from V and 4 bases from J, leaving 14 bases between. With MiXCR, TCRdb called clones anew from the PCR reads. The sample contains about 13,000 clones, about a quarter of which appear only once. This rearrangement joins TRBV11-1 to TRBJ1-1; tentatively, D is TRBD1 (6 bases). This sequence was found in a female donor with papillary thyroid cancer or a benign thyroid nodule (not recorded which). Some clones in this sample may be carry-over from other donors' samples. Sequenced input: blood. CDR3 in DNA: TGTGCCAGCAGCGCTAGGGGGTTTCTCACTGAAGCTTTCTTT. Translated, it gives CASSARGFLTEAFF.